What follows are 20 T cell receptor beta chains derived from one specimen sequenced in a study of T cells in Graves' hyperthyroidism and ophthalmopathy. Authors of the study amplified TCR beta CDR3 regions from RNA transcripts. A set of HTBI primers served as the primers for a first-round RT-PCR of the TCR CDR3. Each CDR3 protein is one row after TCRdb ran MiXCR on the multiplex PCR reads. The data show hundreds of thousands of distinct CDR3 sequences, with around 20% seen just once and over 30% held by the top ten. Sequencing was performed on blood. These TCRs come from a man between 25 and 39 years old with Graves' ophthalmopathy.

This clonotype showed up just a few times. The V and J genes are TRBV7-9 and TRBJ2-7; tentatively, D is TRBD2 (6 bases). The CDR3 is made up of 15 amino acids. Trimming cost V 5 bases and J 2 bases, with 16 bases left between them. In germline, CDR1 is SEHNR, CDR2 FQNEAQ (reference sequence). CDR3 in amino acids: CASSPHGGSPYEQYF. In nucleotides, the CDR3 is TGTGCCAGCAGCCCTCACGGAGGGTCCCCCTACGAGCAGTACTTC.

This clonotype was counted a few times. The rearrangement uses TRBV9 and TRBJ1-2; TRBD1 matches 7 bases. Trimming removed 3 bases from V and 3 bases from J; junction bases left unmatched: 8. The length of the CDR3 is 15 residues. Germline V gene lookup returns CDR1 SGDLS and CDR2 YYNGEE. In DNA form, the CDR3 reads TGTGCCAGCAGCGCAGGATTAGGGACAGACTATGGCTACACCTTC. Protein product: CASSAGLGTDYGYTF.

A word on this clonotype: This may stem from a read error, because a much larger clone lies one nucleotide away. The V and J genes are TRBV7-2 and TRBJ2-7, with D possibly being TRBD2 (5 bases). V lost 5 bases and J 2 bases, leaving 16 bases between the germline ends. The CDR3 loop spans 15 amino acids. Germline V CDR1 and CDR2: SGHTA, FQGNSA. The CDR3 loop is CASSQTEGPAYEQYF. In nucleotides, the CDR3 is TGTGCCAGCAGCCAAACAGAGGGCCCTGCCTACGAGCAGTACTTC.

This rearrangement joins TRBV10-2 to TRBJ2-7; D is perhaps TRBD2 (6 bases). Looked up from germline, CDR1 is WSHSY and CDR2 is SAAADI. The V gene lost 4 bases and the J gene lost 7 bases, with 8 bases spanning the gap. This CDR3 region has 11 residues. CDR3 nucleotide sequence: TGCGCCAGCAGTGTAGCGGATGAGCAGTACTTC. This encodes CASSVADEQYF.

Worth noting for this clonotype: This could be a read error, since a much larger clone is one nucleotide away. V and J are TRBV3-1 and TRBJ2-1, with TRBD2 matching 7 bases. This CDR3 has 14 residues. V trimming: 11 bases; J trimming: 2 bases; junction bases outside the gene matches: 9. Germline V CDR1 and CDR2: LGHDT, YNNKEL (reference sequence). CDR3 sequence reads: CAGNDGGTYNEQFF. CDR3 DNA: TGTGCCGGCAACGACGGGGGGACCTACAATGAGCAGTTCTTC.

This clonotype was counted many times. The V and J genes are TRBV30 and TRBJ1-5, with D perhaps TRBD1 (5 bases). CDR3 length: 13 amino acids. The germline gives CDR1 GTSNPN, CDR2 SVGIG (reference sequence). V shed 0 bases and J shed 5 bases, with 8 bases lying between them. The CDR3: CAWSVTGDQPQHF. The CDR3 DNA reads as TGTGCCTGGAGTGTGACGGGGGATCAGCCCCAGCATTTT. Full variable domain (missing parts from reference TRBV30 and TRBJ1-5): SQTIHQWPATLVQPVGSPLSLECTVEGTSNPNLYWYRQAAGRGLQLLFYSVGIGQISSEVPQNLSASRPQDRQFILSSKKLLLSDSGFYLCAWSVTGDQPQHFGDGTRLSIL.

This clonotype has just a few counts. The chain couples TRBV20-1 to TRBJ2-1; TRBD2 matches 8 bases. With V trimmed by 5 bases and J by 10 bases, 4 bases remained unmatched. The V gene's germline CDR1 is DFQATT and CDR2 SNEGSKA (reference sequence). The CDR3 is 11 amino acids. The CDR3 bases are TGCAGTGCTTTCCGACTAGCGGAGCAGTTCTTC. Amino acid sequence: CSAFRLAEQFF.

This clonotype has just a few counts. The V gene is TRBV28, the J gene TRBJ1-5, with 7 bases lining up with TRBD1. The CDR3 loop spans 14 amino acids. Trimming at V came to 4 bases and at J to 7 bases, leaving 7 bases not matched to a gene. CDR1 MDHEN and CDR2 SYDVKM come from the germline V gene. This CDR3 reads CASSWALGGQPQHF. DNA for the CDR3: TGTGCCAGCAGTTGGGCTTTAGGGGGCCAGCCCCAGCATTTT.

Notes on this clonotype: This may arise from a read error, as a much more abundant clone is one base away. The genes are TRBV27 and TRBJ2-7, with TRBD2 matching over 8 bases. This CDR3 region has 17 residues. Germline CDR1 MNHEY, CDR2 SMNVEV (reference sequence). J lost 3 bases, V lost 0 bases, and 10 bases had no gene match. For the CDR3, the DNA is TGTGCCAGCAGTTTATCGCTCCGCGGGAGGACCCACTACGAGCAGTACTTC. Protein product: CASSLSLRGRTHYEQYF.

This clonotype appeared many times. The chain links TRBV5-1 to TRBJ1-1; D unclear. Germline-derived CDR1 and CDR2 are SGHRS and YFSETQ. V shed 1 base and J shed 8 bases, with 15 bases lying between them. The CDR3 sequence is 14 residues long. The CDR3 nucleotides read TGCGCCAGCAGCTTGTTTGAAACCTCCGCGGAAGCTTTCTTT. Translated: CASSLFETSAEAFF.

The chain couples TRBV27 to TRBJ1-1; 8 nucleotides line up with TRBD1. Germline V gives CDR1 MNHEY, CDR2 SMNVEV (reference sequence). The CDR3 consists of 14 residues. The V gene end was trimmed by 7 bases and the J gene end by 6 bases; junction bases not matched to a gene: 10. The CDR3 loop is CASTSPGGEPEAFF. DNA of the CDR3: TGTGCCAGCACTTCGCCAGGGGGCGAGCCTGAAGCTTTCTTT.

V usage is TRBV4-1 and J usage is TRBJ2-7; 9 nucleotides match TRBD2. Germline V gene lookup returns CDR1 MGHRA and CDR2 YSYEKL. The ends lost 1 base at V and 5 bases at J; junction bases unmatched: 3. The CDR3 spans 14 residues. CDR3 nucleotides: TGCGCCAGCAGCCAAGGCCTAGCGGGAAACGAGCAGTACTTC. Protein product: CASSQGLAGNEQYF.

The sample holds a few counts of this clonotype. The rearrangement uses TRBV7-9 and TRBJ1-4, with 7 bases lining up with TRBD1. The junction had 2 bases not matched to a gene; V was cut back by 4 bases and J by 3 bases. Per the germline V gene, CDR1 is SEHNR and CDR2 is FQNEAQ (reference sequence). The CDR3 has 14 amino acids. CDR3 protein: CASSSRGANEKLFF. CDR3 coding DNA: TGTGCCAGCAGCTCCAGGGGGGCTAATGAAAAACTGTTTTTT.

This clonotype was observed at least ten times. This chain's CDR3 is CASGFAGNTEAFF. The CDR3 DNA follows: TGTGCTAGTGGTTTCGCAGGGAACACTGAAGCTTTCTTT. The chain combines TRBV12-5 with TRBJ1-1; no firm D call. Deletions cut 3 bases from V and 1 base from J, with 6 bases between. The CDR3 loop spans 13 amino acids. Germline loops: CDR1 LGHNT, CDR2 FRNRAP.

The rearrangement joins TRBV12-3 or TRBV12-4 to TRBJ2-2; TRBD1 agrees at 7 bases. Trimming took 6 bases from V and 4 from J; bases not matched to a gene: 5. CDR3 size: 14 residues. Here the CDR3 reads CASRRDSGTGELFF. The DNA for the CDR3 is TGTGCCAGCAGACGGGACAGCGGCACCGGGGAGCTGTTTTTT.

This chain links TRBV9 with TRBJ1-2; D unclear. V was cut by 5 bases and J by 1 base, with 6 bases left in between. The CDR3 has 12 residues. Per germline, CDR1 SGDLS and CDR2 YYNGEE. The CDR3 DNA follows: TGTGCCAGCAGTCTGAATAACTATGGCTACACCTTC. Protein: CASSLNNYGYTF.

In this sample, this clonotype turned up a few times. The chain couples TRBV5-1 to TRBJ2-1; D may be TRBD1 or TRBD2 (5 bases each). The CDR3 has 18 amino acids. Germline V CDR1 and CDR2: SGHRS, YFSETQ. V was clipped by 4 bases and J by 0 bases, with 20 bases between them. This chain's CDR3 is CASSRTGAPLSSYNEQFF. In DNA, the CDR3 is TGCGCCAGCAGCCGCACCGGGGCCCCCCTGAGCTCCTACAATGAGCAGTTCTTC.

This chain links TRBV27 with TRBJ2-7; 7 nucleotides agree with TRBD1. The CDR3 length is 15 residues. Unmatched junction bases numbered 12, after V lost 4 bases and J lost 6 bases. The V gene's germline CDR1 is MNHEY and CDR2 SMNVEV (reference sequence). CDR3 DNA sequence: TGTGCCAGCAGTTATGACAGGGTGCCACTCCTCGAGCAGTACTTC. Translation gives CASSYDRVPLLEQYF.

J is TRBJ2-3 and V is TRBV7-2; 11 bases are shared with TRBD2. After removal of 5 bases from V and 6 bases from J, the junction contained 4 bases not matched to a gene. Germline assignment: CDR1 SGHTA and CDR2 FQGNSA. The CDR3 extends over 14 amino acids. CDR3 residues: CASSQLAGVDTQYF. As DNA, the CDR3 is TGTGCCAGCAGCCAACTAGCGGGAGTGGATACGCAGTATTTT.

This clonotype was detected ten times or more. The V gene is TRBV11-2, the J gene TRBJ2-7; 10 nucleotides line up with TRBD1. CDR3 size: 16 residues. V lost 4 bases, J lost 6 bases, and 12 bases stayed unmatched. In germline, CDR1 is SGHAT, CDR2 FQNNGV. This chain's CDR3 is CASSSARDRGSREQYF. In DNA form, the CDR3 reads TGTGCCAGCAGCTCGGCCCGGGACAGGGGTTCCCGCGAGCAGTACTTC.